A single sample gave rise to the 21 T cell receptor beta chains below, sequenced in a study of T cell changes during pregnancy in multiple sclerosis. The data were produced by immunoSEQ multiplex PCR, yet TCRdb's version contains in-frame clones alone and is incomplete. There are 50,000 to 70,000 clones in the sample; 80% to 95% occur only once, and roughly 1.4% lies in the top ten. The sequencing here drew on peripheral blood, taken in the second trimester of pregnancy. These TCRs come from a female donor with multiple sclerosis, enrolled in a pregnancy study.

This chain joins TRBV4-3 and TRBJ2-3, with 12 bases that match TRBD2. Germline CDR1 reads LGHNA; CDR2 reads YSLEER. After removal of 1 base from V and 4 bases from J, the junction contained 6 bases not matched to a gene. The CDR3 has 17 residues. Here the CDR3 reads CASSQAGTSGGPDTQYF. The CDR3 DNA sequence: TGCGCCAGCAGCCAAGCTGGAACTAGCGGGGGGCCAGATACGCAGTATTTT.

The CDR3 region is CASSVVGAFQETQYF. The CDR3 nucleotides read TGTGCCAGTAGTGTTGTAGGGGCCTTTCAAGAGACCCAGTACTTC. V gene TRBV19 combines with J gene TRBJ2-5; tentatively, D is TRBD1 (5 bases). Trimming stripped 5 bases from V and 2 bases from J, with 15 bases between. The CDR3 covers 15 residues. CDR1 LNHDA and CDR2 SQIVND come from the germline V gene (reference sequence).

J is TRBJ2-1 and V is TRBV19; the D gene is possibly TRBD1 (6 bases). Trimming left V 9 bases short and J 4 bases short, with 16 bases between. This CDR3 has 14 amino acids. Germline V gene lookup returns CDR1 LNHDA and CDR2 SQIVND (reference sequence). The CDR3 protein is CASQTGTTYNEQFF. The CDR3 DNA reads TGTGCCAGCCAAACCGGGACAACTTACAATGAGCAGTTCTTC. The whole variable domain, remainder taken from reference TRBV19 and TRBJ2-1, is DGGITQSPKYLFRKEGQNVTLSCEQNLNHDAMYWYRQDPGQGLRLIYYSQIVNDFQKGDIAEGYSVSREKKESFPLTVTSAQKNPTAFYLCASQTGTTYNEQFFGPGTRLTVL.

The V gene is TRBV27, the J gene TRBJ1-5; 8 bases agree with TRBD1. Germline CDR1 MNHEY, CDR2 SMNVEV (reference sequence). There are 16 residues in the CDR3. V lost 6 bases to trimming and J lost 5 bases; unmatched junction nucleotides: 12. The CDR3 region is CASRIASGTGDQPQHF. The CDR3 DNA sequence: TGTGCCAGCAGGATAGCTTCCGGGACAGGTGATCAGCCCCAGCATTTT.

The chain joins TRBV6-5 to TRBJ2-7, with 10 bases fitting TRBD1. Trimming at V came to 4 bases and at J to 2 bases, leaving 5 bases not matched to a gene. This CDR3 contains 15 residues. Germline loops: CDR1 MNHEY, CDR2 SVGAGI. CDR3 sequence (DNA): TGTGCCAGCAGTTTATCCGGGACAGGGGCCTACGAGCAGTACTTC. This encodes CASSLSGTGAYEQYF.

V is TRBV10-3 and J is TRBJ1-5, with D possibly being TRBD1 (5 bases). Trimming shortened V by 3 bases and J by 1 base, and 10 bases separated the two germline ends. The CDR3 has 15 residues. Germline values: CDR1 ENHRY, CDR2 SYGVKD. The CDR3 nucleotides are TGTGCCATCAGTGACCTACAGGCAAGCAATCAGCCCCAGCATTTT. As protein: CAISDLQASNQPQHF.

V gene TRBV11-1 combines with J gene TRBJ2-2, with TRBD1 matching over 7 bases. Germline CDR1 and CDR2: SGHAT and FQDESV (reference sequence). The CDR3 covers 12 residues. V was pared by 5 bases and J by 8 bases, with 2 bases of the junction left unmatched. The CDR3 here is CASSPGQGELFF. As DNA, the CDR3 is TGTGCCAGCAGCCCGGGACAGGGGGAGCTGTTTTTT.

The CDR3 is CASSLAQGARVDTEAFF. The CDR3 DNA is TGCGCCAGCAGCTTGGCCCAGGGGGCGCGGGTGGACACTGAAGCTTTCTTT. The chain has TRBV5-1 and TRBJ1-1, with 8 bases lining up with TRBD1. Looked up from germline, CDR1 is SGHRS and CDR2 is YFSETQ. V shed 0 bases and J 3 bases; nucleotides not matched to a gene: 10. The CDR3 has 17 residues.

The V and J genes are TRBV30 and TRBJ2-3; 9 bases agree with TRBD2. With 3 bases clipped from V and 12 bases from J, the junction kept 16 bases outside the gene matches. The CDR3 totals 15 residues. Germline CDR1 GTSNPN, CDR2 SVGIG (reference sequence). The CDR3 sequence: CAWRTFEVAGEPQYF. The CDR3 DNA reads as TGTGCCTGGAGAACGTTTGAGGTAGCGGGAGAGCCACAGTATTTT.

The genes are TRBV7-9 and TRBJ2-1, with 7 bases lining up with TRBD2. The CDR3 contains 13 residues. The V gene's germline CDR1 is SEHNR and CDR2 FQNEAQ (reference sequence). V lost 4 bases, J lost 4 bases, and 1 base stayed unmatched. CDR3 in DNA: TGTGCCAGCAGCTGGGGGGGTTACAATGAGCAGTTCTTC. It is translated as CASSWGGYNEQFF.

The chain has TRBV21-1 and TRBJ1-1; the table's D call TRBD1 went unverified against the DNA. TRBV21-1 constitutes a pseudogene. The CDR3 totals 16 residues. The DNA of the CDR3 is TGTGCCAGCAGTCCCGACAGGGATAAAGGTTGGACTGAAGCTTTCTTT. Translation gives CASSPDRDKGWTEAFF.

The gene calls are TRBV28 and TRBJ2-3, with 7 bases identical to TRBD2. The CDR3 is 14 amino acids. Losses at the gene ends were 3 bases for V and 3 bases for J; bases not matched to a gene: 3. The V gene's germline CDR1 is MDHEN and CDR2 SYDVKM. The CDR3, as DNA: TGTGCCAGCAGTTTTCTTAGCGGGACAGATACGCAGTATTTT. Protein product: CASSFLSGTDTQYF.

This clone was counted a few times. The chain combines TRBV5-4 with TRBJ1-1, with a possible D match to TRBD1 (6 bases). The V end was cut by 4 bases, the J end by 6 bases, with 19 bases between. Per the germline V gene, CDR1 is SGHNT and CDR2 is YYREEE (reference sequence). There are 15 residues in the CDR3. The CDR3 here is CASSGITRQASEAFF. CDR3 nucleotides: TGTGCCAGCAGCGGCATTACGAGACAGGCCTCTGAAGCTTTCTTT.

This sequence joins TRBV11-3 and TRBJ2-1; 10 positions agree with TRBD2. From germline, CDR1 is SGHNT and CDR2 YENEEA. The CDR3 sequence is 17 residues long. With V trimmed by 5 bases and J by 0 bases, 7 bases remained unmatched. This CDR3 reads CASSLFSGRSSYNEQFF. Here the CDR3 DNA reads TGTGCCAGCAGCCTGTTTAGCGGGAGGAGCTCCTACAATGAGCAGTTCTTC.

This clone was seen a single time. As DNA, the CDR3 is TGCGCCAGCAGTCAAGGTATCAGGGGGCGGGCGACTAATGAAAAACTGTTTTTT. It is translated as CASSQGIRGRATNEKLFF. The V call is TRBV23-1, the J call TRBJ1-4, with 8 bases matching TRBD1. Being an ORF, TRBV23-1 has a function that is uncertain. The CDR3 is 18 amino acids. The J segment lost 2 bases and the V segment lost 2 bases, leaving 10 bases of the junction unmatched.

J is TRBJ2-7 and V is TRBV11-1, with TRBD2 identical over 9 bases. CDR3 length equals 15 residues. CDR1 and CDR2 (germline): SGHAT, FQDESV (reference sequence). The V gene end was trimmed by 3 bases and the J gene end by 5 bases; junction bases not matched to a gene: 8. The CDR3 region is CASSFSPSGIDEQYF. The CDR3 DNA sequence: TGTGCCAGCAGCTTTTCACCTAGCGGGATTGACGAGCAGTACTTC.

This sequence joins TRBV19 and TRBJ2-7; TRBD2 aligns across 9 bases. The V segment lost 3 bases and the J segment 1 base; nucleotides outside the gene matches: 10. Germline CDR1 reads LNHDA; CDR2 reads SQIVND (reference sequence). The CDR3 runs to 17 residues. CDR3 residues: CASSIVRAGGLSYEQYF. The CDR3 nucleotides are TGTGCCAGTAGTATTGTAAGAGCGGGAGGACTATCCTACGAGCAGTACTTC.

V gene TRBV5-4 combines with J gene TRBJ2-5; 8 bases line up with TRBD2. J gave up 2 bases and V 5 bases, and 14 bases lay outside the gene matches. Germline lookup yields CDR1 SGHNT and CDR2 YYREEE (reference sequence). The CDR3 covers 17 residues. The CDR3 region has the DNA TGTGCCAGCAGTGTGGGGTCGGGAGGGCCGGGTCAAGAGACCCAGTACTTC. Amino acid sequence: CASSVGSGGPGQETQYF.

The rearrangement uses TRBV30 and TRBJ2-7; a weak D match, TRBD1 (5 bases). From germline, CDR1 is GTSNPN and CDR2 SVGIG (reference sequence). V was trimmed by 3 bases and J by 5 bases, leaving 11 bases between them. The CDR3 has 12 amino acids. CDR3 DNA sequence: TGTGCCTGGAGACAAGGGGCCCACGAGCAGTACTTC. Translated: CAWRQGAHEQYF.

This sequence joins TRBV6-1 and TRBJ2-3; 12 positions agree with TRBD2. Trimming cost V 4 bases and J 4 bases; bases outside gene matches: 0. This CDR3 comprises 14 residues. The germline CDR1 and CDR2 sequences are MNHNS and SASEGT. The CDR3 sequence: CASSGLAGADTQYF. CDR3 bases: TGTGCCAGCAGTGGACTAGCGGGAGCAGATACGCAGTATTTT.

This chain uses TRBV5-6 with TRBJ1-2, with D perhaps matching TRBD1 (5 bases). Germline lookup yields CDR1 SGHDT and CDR2 YYEEEE. V lost 1 base to trimming and J lost 4 bases, with 8 bases between them. The CDR3 loop spans 13 amino acids. The CDR3 loop reads CASSLQGAYGYTF. CDR3 sequence (DNA): TGTGCCAGCAGCTTGCAGGGCGCCTATGGCTACACCTTC.